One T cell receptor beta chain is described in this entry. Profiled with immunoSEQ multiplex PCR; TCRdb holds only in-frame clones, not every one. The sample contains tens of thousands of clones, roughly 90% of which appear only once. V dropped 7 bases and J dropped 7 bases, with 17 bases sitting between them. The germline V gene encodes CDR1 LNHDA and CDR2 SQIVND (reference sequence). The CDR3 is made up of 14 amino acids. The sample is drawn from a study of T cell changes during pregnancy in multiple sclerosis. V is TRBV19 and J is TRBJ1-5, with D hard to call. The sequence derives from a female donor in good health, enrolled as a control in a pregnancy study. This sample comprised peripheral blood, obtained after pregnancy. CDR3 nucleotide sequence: TGTGCCAGTACCTCGGGAGGGAAGTACCAGCCCCAGCATTTT. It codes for CASTSGGKYQPQHF.